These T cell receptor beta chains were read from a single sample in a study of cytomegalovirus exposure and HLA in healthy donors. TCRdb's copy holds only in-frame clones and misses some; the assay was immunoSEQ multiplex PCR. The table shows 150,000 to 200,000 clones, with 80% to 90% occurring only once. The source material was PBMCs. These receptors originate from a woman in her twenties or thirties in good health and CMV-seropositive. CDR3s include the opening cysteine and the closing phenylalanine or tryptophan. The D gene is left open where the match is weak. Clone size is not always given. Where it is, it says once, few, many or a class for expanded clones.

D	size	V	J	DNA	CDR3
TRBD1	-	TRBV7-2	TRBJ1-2	TGTGCCAGCAGCTTAGACAGGGGGCGCCGTGGACATGGCTACACCTTC	CASSLDRGRRGHGYTF
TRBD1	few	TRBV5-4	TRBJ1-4	TGTGCCAGCAGCCGGGACAGGGGGGGTGAAAAACTGTTTTTT	CASSRDRGGEKLFF
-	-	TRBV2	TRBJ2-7	TGTGCCAGCATCGAGCGAGAGGGTGGCGAGCAGTACTTC	CASIEREGGEQYF
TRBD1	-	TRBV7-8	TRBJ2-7	TGTGCCAGCAGCTTGTTCCAGGGGGTTCGGGGCGAGCAGTACTTC	CASSLFQGVRGEQYF
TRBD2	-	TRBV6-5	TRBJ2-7	TGTGCCAGCAGACGAAGCGGGAGTTCGACCTACGAGCAGTACTTC	CASRRSGSSTYEQYF
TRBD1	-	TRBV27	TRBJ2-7	TGTGCCAGCAGTCGGACAGGGGTCTACGAGCAGTACTTC	CASSRTGVYEQYF
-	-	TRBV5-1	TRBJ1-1	TGCGCCAGCAGCTTGGACCCGGGGATCACTGAAGCTTTCTTT	CASSLDPGITEAFF
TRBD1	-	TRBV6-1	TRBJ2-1	TGTGCCAGCAGCCGAGGACAGGGCAATGAGCAGTTCTTC	CASSRGQGNEQFF
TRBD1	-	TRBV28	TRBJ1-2	TGTGCCAGCACATTGCAGCAGGGGGCCAACTATGGCTACACCTTC	CASTLQQGANYGYTF
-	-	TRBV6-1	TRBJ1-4	TGTGCCAGCAGTGAAACAGGCCTTGAAAAACTGTTTTTT	CASSETGLEKLFF
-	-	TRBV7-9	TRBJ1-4	TGTGCCAGCAGCGCCCTAGGGGATACTGAAAAACTGTTTTTT	CASSALGDTEKLFF
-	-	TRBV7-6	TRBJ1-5	TGTGCCAGCAGCTCCTCAGGATCGCATCAGCCCCAGCATTTT	CASSSSGSHQPQHF
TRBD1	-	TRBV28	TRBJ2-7	TGTGCCAGCAGTTTGCCCGGGACAGGCCGCTACGAGCAGTACTTC	CASSLPGTGRYEQYF
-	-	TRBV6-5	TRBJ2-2	TGTGCCATTTCCTCGGAGGGCCGGGGCGGGGAGCTGTTTTTT	CAISSEGRGGELFF
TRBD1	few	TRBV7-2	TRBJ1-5	TGTGCCAGCAGCTTATATTTTCGCGGGACAGATCAGCCCCAGCATTTT	CASSLYFRGTDQPQHF
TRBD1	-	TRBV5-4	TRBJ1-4	TGTGCCAGCAGCCCCAACAGGGGGAGCGGGGAAAAACTGTTTTTT	CASSPNRGSGEKLFF
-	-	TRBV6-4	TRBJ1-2	TGTGCCAGCAGTGTTGGAGCAATCTATGGCTACACCTTC	CASSVGAIYGYTF
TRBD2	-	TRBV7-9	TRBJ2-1	TGTGCCAGCAGCCTTGGACTAGCGGGGAATGAGCAGTTCTTC	CASSLGLAGNEQFF
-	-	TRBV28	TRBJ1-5	TGTGCCAGCAGTTCATTACAGGGCCCGGGGCAGCCCCAGCATTTT	CASSSLQGPGQPQHF